The next 18 T cell receptor beta chains were all read from a single sample in a study of human T cells and chemical hapten exposure. MiXCR, run by TCRdb on the RACE reads, gives a single entry per CDR3 protein. The table lists 180,000 or so distinct CDR3 sequences, around 22% of them singletons. As for time point: patch test 1, 2 weeks after DPC sensitization. Treatment given: therapeutic diphenylcyclopropenone sensitization with weekly scalp DPC. The specimen was whole blood, collected in connection with sensitization to the hapten diphenylcyclopropenone (DPC). The receptors originated from a woman between 50 and 59 years old with alopecia areata. Some clones in this sample may be carry-over from other donors' samples.

In this sample, this clonotype turned up a few times. The V gene is TRBV29-1, the J gene TRBJ1-4; D ambiguous. The CDR3 is 11 amino acids. Germline-derived CDR1 and CDR2 are SQVTM and ANQGSEA. Deletions cut 7 bases from V and 1 base from J, with 4 bases between. CDR3: CSARTNEKLFF. The CDR3 bases are TGCAGCGCTCGAACTAATGAAAAACTGTTTTTT.

This clonotype has a handful of counts. The chain carries TRBV9 and TRBJ1-3; D remains ambiguous. The CDR3 is 15 amino acids. V was shortened by 0 bases and J by 1 base, with 8 bases between the two germline ends. CDR1 is SGDLS and CDR2 is YYNGEE in the germline V gene. CDR3 nucleotides: TGTGCCAGCAGCGTAGAAGGAGGATCTGGAAACACCATATATTTT. Protein product: CASSVEGGSGNTIYF. Full variable domain (remainder filled in from reference TRBV9 and TRBJ1-3): DSGVTQTPKHLITATGQRVTLRCSPRSGDLSVYWYQQSLDQGLQFLIQYYNGEERAKGNILERFSAQQFPDLHSELNLSSLELGDSALYFCASSVEGGSGNTIYFGEGSWLTVV.

This chain connects TRBV18 to TRBJ1-2; 7 nucleotides agree with TRBD1. The CDR3 contains 13 residues. The V and J ends lost 3 bases and 3 bases, in that order; junction bases with no gene match: 1. The germline V gene encodes CDR1 KGHSH and CDR2 LQKENI. In DNA form, the CDR3 reads TGTGCCAGCTCACCTGGGACAGACTATGGCTACACCTTC. This translates into CASSPGTDYGYTF.

The chain employs TRBV24-1 and TRBJ2-1; D gene unclear. The length of the CDR3 is 15 residues. Trimming took off 3 bases at V and 6 bases at J, with 14 bases between the two ends. Germline assignment: CDR1 KGHDR and CDR2 SFDVKD. This chain's CDR3 is CATSDPFDLVNEQFF. As DNA, the CDR3 is TGTGCCACCAGTGATCCTTTTGACTTGGTCAATGAGCAGTTCTTC.

Only a few counts were recorded for this clonotype. The rearrangement uses TRBV24-1 and TRBJ1-1; unclear D gene. The CDR3 length is 14 residues. In germline, CDR1 is KGHDR, CDR2 SFDVKD. V was shortened by 5 bases and J by 0 bases, with 9 bases between the two germline ends. The CDR3 coding sequence is TGTGCCACCAGTGGCGGGCAGCTGAACACTGAAGCTTTCTTT. Protein sequence: CATSGGQLNTEAFF.

The rearrangement uses TRBV28 and TRBJ1-3; D is ambiguous. Trimming took off 1 base at V and 7 bases at J, with 8 bases between the two ends. Germline loops: CDR1 MDHEN, CDR2 SYDVKM. CDR3 length: 13 amino acids. CDR3 loop: CASSLLGVNTIYF. CDR3 bases: TGTGCCAGCAGTTTATTAGGAGTGAACACCATATATTTT. The full variable domain, completed using reference TRBV28 and TRBJ1-3, is DVKVTQSSRYLVKRTGEKVFLECVQDMDHENMFWYRQDPGLGLRLIYFSYDVKMKEKGDIPEGYSVSREKKERFSLILESASTNQTSMYLCASSLLGVNTIYFGEGSWLTVV.

The DNA for the CDR3 is TGTGCCAGCAGGGCGGGGAGAGGCTACACCTTC. Its translation: CASRAGRGYTF. V usage is TRBV11-2 and J usage is TRBJ1-2; D not resolved. Per germline, CDR1 SGHAT and CDR2 FQNNGV. The CDR3 contains 11 residues. V was trimmed by 6 bases and J by 8 bases, leaving 10 bases between them. Full variable domain (outside the CDR3, taken from reference TRBV11-2 and TRBJ1-2): EAGVAQSPRYKIIEKRQSVAFWCNPISGHATLYWYQQILGQGPKLLIQFQNNGVVDDSQLPKDRFSAERLKGVDSTLKIQPAKLEDSAVYLCASRAGRGYTFGSGTRLTVV.

In this sample, this clonotype turned up many times. The V gene is TRBV29-1, the J gene TRBJ2-4; a possible D gene is TRBD1 (5 bases). CDR3 length: 11 amino acids. Germline loops: CDR1 SQVTM, CDR2 ANQGSEA. V lost 7 bases, J lost 8 bases, and 12 bases lay in between. The CDR3 loop is CSGRQGDIQYF. The CDR3 nucleotides are TGCAGCGGGAGACAAGGGGACATTCAGTACTTC.

The chain links TRBV24-1 to TRBJ2-1; 10 bases fit TRBD2. V lost 3 bases and J lost 4; bases outside the gene matches: 2. Per the germline V gene, CDR1 is KGHDR and CDR2 is SFDVKD. This CDR3 has 15 amino acids. The CDR3 sequence: CATSDHSGRYNEQFF. In DNA form, the CDR3 reads TGTGCCACCAGTGATCATAGCGGGAGGTACAATGAGCAGTTCTTC.

This clonotype was counted between two and nine times. The genes are TRBV14 and TRBJ2-7; D uncertain. Germline V gene sequence: CDR1 SGHDN, CDR2 FVKESK. Trimming removed 2 bases from V and 1 base from J, with 9 bases in between. The CDR3 contains 14 residues. CDR3 nucleotide sequence: TGTGCCAGCAGCCAACTTTCTAGTTCCTACGAGCAGTACTTC. As protein: CASSQLSSSYEQYF.

This sequence joins TRBV12-3 or TRBV12-4 and TRBJ2-2; no clear D. V was clipped by 6 bases and J by 6 bases, with 5 bases between them. The CDR3 is 11 residues long. This chain's CDR3 is CASSRAGELFF. The CDR3 DNA reads as TGTGCCAGCAGCCGGGCCGGGGAGCTGTTTTTT.

The rearrangement joins TRBV7-2 to TRBJ2-1, with TRBD2 matching over 9 bases. The V gene end was trimmed by 4 bases and the J gene end by 4 bases; junction bases not matched to a gene: 14. The CDR3 loop spans 18 amino acids. In germline, CDR1 is SGHTA, CDR2 FQGNSA. The CDR3 loop reads CASSSPGLAPRGYNEQFF. CDR3 nucleotide sequence: TGTGCCAGCAGCTCTCCGGGACTAGCTCCTCGGGGGTACAATGAGCAGTTCTTC.

This clonotype was recorded a few times. The V gene is TRBV28, the J gene TRBJ2-7, with 7 nucleotides matching TRBD1. The CDR3 has 14 residues. Germline loops: CDR1 MDHEN, CDR2 SYDVKM. Trimming removed 6 bases from V and 0 bases from J; junction bases left unmatched: 5. CDR3 bases: TGTGCCAGCAGACCACAGGGGAGCTCCTACGAGCAGTACTTC. Its translation: CASRPQGSSYEQYF.

This clonotype showed up just a few times. This rearrangement joins TRBV15 to TRBJ2-5; 9 nucleotides match TRBD1. Germline assignment: CDR1 LNHNV and CDR2 YYDKDF (reference sequence). With 0 bases clipped from V and 4 bases from J, the junction kept 6 bases outside the gene matches. This CDR3 is built from 16 residues. CDR3 in DNA: TGTGCCACCAGCAGAGATGTACAGGGGGCTTCAGAGACCCAGTACTTC. Amino acid sequence: CATSRDVQGASETQYF.

The rearrangement joins TRBV20-1 to TRBJ2-2, with TRBD1 identical over 9 bases. Germline V gene data show CDR1 as DFQATT and CDR2 as SNEGSKA (reference sequence). CDR3 length equals 12 residues. V was pared by 8 bases and J by 5 bases, with 3 bases of the junction left unmatched. CDR3 protein: CSTGGLTGELFF. The CDR3 bases are TGCAGTACAGGGGGCTTAACCGGGGAGCTGTTTTTT.

The chain employs TRBV20-1 and TRBJ1-5; D might be TRBD1 (5 bases). The CDR3 loop spans 14 amino acids. V lost 6 bases to trimming and J lost 2 bases, with 14 bases between them. Germline CDR1 DFQATT, CDR2 SNEGSKA (reference sequence). In DNA form, the CDR3 reads TGCAGTGCCCTACAGGCAACTCGCAATCAGCCCCAGCATTTT. It encodes CSALQATRNQPQHF.

This rearrangement joins TRBV2 to TRBJ2-1, with D tentatively TRBD1 (5 bases). The CDR3 is 14 amino acids. V was trimmed by 5 bases and J by 1 base, leaving 9 bases between them. Germline V CDR1 and CDR2: SNHLY, FYNNEI. The CDR3 sequence: CASSLQGSYNEQFF. The CDR3 DNA reads as TGTGCCAGCAGTTTGCAGGGATCCTACAATGAGCAGTTCTTC.

The rearrangement joins TRBV9 to TRBJ2-5; D gene ambiguous. The length of the CDR3 is 14 residues. CDR1 and CDR2 (germline): SGDLS, YYNGEE. Trimming removed 0 bases at V and 2 bases at J, with 8 bases between. In DNA, the CDR3 is TGTGCCAGCAGCGTAGCTGAGGCTCAAGAGACCCAGTACTTC. It specifies CASSVAEAQETQYF.